This T cell receptor beta chain was obtained from a study of beta chain features in type 1 diabetes. General study points: All four CD4+ subsets of Type 1 diabetes patients contained TCRB CDR3s that were moderately but significantly shorter.

Sorting gave populations that all exceeded 98% purity. Trimming removed 2 bases from V and 7 bases from J, with 5 bases in between. Germline V gene data show CDR1 as DFQATT and CDR2 as SNEGSKA (reference sequence). This CDR3 contains 10 residues. Of the isolated RNA, all was reverse transcribed, and so the sequenced material was expressed TCRB transcripts. Generated by immunoSEQ multiplex PCR, the TCRdb table keeps only in-frame clones and is missing some. The table has about 660,000 clones, about 14% seen once; the top ten hold just under 0.04%. The table lists this clone with a few counts. As yet, its antigen is unknown.

The sample taken for sequencing was naive CD4+ T cells from blood. The sequence was obtained from a man aged 18-30 years with type 1 diabetes. The chain employs TRBV20-1 and TRBJ1-1, with D unclear. CDR3 DNA sequence: TGCAGTGCTAGACAGGATGAAGCTTTCTTT. Translating it yields CSARQDEAFF.